This T cell receptor beta chain was captured by sequencing in a study of control samples from healthy donors and cancer patients (dated by TCRdb to 2020 to 2022). Libraries were prepared through the immunoSEQ multiplex PCR assay. TCRdb stores this immuneACCESS table with in-frame sequences only. Part of the clones is absent; in the studies checked, under half of the shortfall reflects unresolved V genes, and no reason is known for the rest. The sample profile shows more than 60,000 clones; roughly 90% of them were found once. Approximately 9.8% of the sample comes from the top ten. CDR1 SGHTA and CDR2 FQGNSA are derived from the germline V gene. V loses 5 bases, J loses 4 bases, and the germline ends lie 7 bases apart. The CDR3, from cysteine to phenylalanine, totals 12 residues. Left in the record is the CDR3 DNA by itself, 36 bases read in frame from the first base. A note on this clone: Its antigen remains unidentified. It has no much larger one-base neighbor in the sample; base qualities were not kept.

Sample: PBMCs. The source is a woman aged 45 to 65 with colorectal cancer. The chain employs TRBV7-2 and TRBJ2-3; the D gene lacks a confident call. The CDR3 sequence is CASSQRADTQYF. Here is the DNA: TGTGCCAGCAGCCAAAGGGCAGATACGCAGTATTTT.